These 3 T cell receptor beta chains came from one sample sequenced in a study of CD8+ T cells in alopecia areata. Once RNA had been extracted, it was reverse transcribed into cDNA to act as the sequencing template. Some clones are missing from TCRdb's copy, which holds only in-frame ones; the method was immunoSEQ multiplex PCR. The sample has some 150,000 clones, 65% to 75% seen once; the top ten hold over 10%. The specimen comprised CD8+ T cells sorted from blood, sampled at week 0. The source of these receptors is a human donor with alopecia areata.

The chain combines TRBV13 with TRBJ2-5, with TRBD2 as a possible D gene (5 bases). Germline CDR1 and CDR2: PRHDT and FYEKMQ (reference sequence). The CDR3 has 13 amino acids. V lost 5 bases, J lost 3 bases, and 10 bases lay in between. The CDR3: CASSPPREETQYF. CDR3 bases: TGTGCCAGCAGCCCACCGCGGGAAGAGACCCAGTACTTC.

The J gene is TRBJ1-1, the V gene TRBV5-1; D unresolved. Deletions cut 4 bases from V and 1 base from J, with 8 bases between. This CDR3 is built from 13 residues. CDR1 is SGHRS and CDR2 is YFSETQ in the germline V gene. The CDR3 region has the DNA TGCGCCAGCAGCGGATCAGAGAACACTGAAGCTTTCTTT. Amino acid sequence: CASSGSENTEAFF.

This chain joins TRBV29-1 and TRBJ2-7; TRBD1 agrees at 7 bases. The CDR3 length is 14 residues. V lost 1 base, J lost 0 bases, and 3 bases stayed unmatched. Germline CDR1 reads SQVTM; CDR2 reads ANQGSEA. The CDR3 DNA follows: TGCAGCGTTGAAGGTGGACAGGCCTCCTACGAGCAGTACTTC. Translation gives CSVEGGQASYEQYF.